This T cell receptor (beta chain) was identified in a study of vaccination effects on CD4 cells after COVID-19. Germline V gene data show CDR1 as KGHSH and CDR2 as LQKENI. Trimming took 3 bases from V and 3 from J; bases not matched to a gene: 5. The CDR3 totals 15 residues. Overall study findings and caveats: Marked contraction was observed in infection-induced and vaccine-induced clones late after vaccination.

Using immunoSEQ multiplex PCR, the repertoire was profiled, and TCRdb retains in-frame clones only, with some absent. The table has roughly 59,000 clones, just under 80% seen once. Prior to sequencing, the ViraFEST assay stimulated PBMC with viral peptide pools, which expanded the antigen-specific CD4+ T cells. Following culture for ten to eleven days, CD4+ T cells were isolated. Every participant took two doses of the BNT162b2 or mRNA-1273 vaccine. In this sample, this clone turned up a few times. The antigen remains undetermined. The material sequenced was CD4+ T cells from PBMCs cultured with HCoV-OC43 spike peptides, taken after COVID-19 vaccination. The sample's subset: HCoV-OC43 spike overlapping peptide pool stimulation. The rearrangement joins TRBV18 to TRBJ2-7; 10 positions agree with TRBD2. This receptor was identified in a human donor who received a COVID-19 vaccine. This CDR3 is CASSPGTSEFYEQYV. The CDR3 DNA reads as TGTGCCAGCTCACCCGGGACTAGCGAATTCTACGAGCAGTACGTC.